This TCR beta chain is from a study of blood T cell repertoires in COVID-19. Assay: immunoSEQ multiplex PCR; the TCRdb copy retains only in-frame clones and omits some. The sample has approximately 200,000 clones, 90% to 95% seen once. The trim removed 4 bases at V and 5 bases at J, leaving 10 bases unmatched. The CDR3 loop spans 17 amino acids. Germline V lookup: CDR1 LGHDT, CDR2 YNNKEL (reference sequence). The TCR comes from a man aged 25-45 years with COVID-19, enrolled during active disease. The sequenced sample was peripheral blood. The chain carries TRBV3-1 (or the pseudogene TRBV3-2) and TRBJ2-5, with 13 bases aligning to TRBD2. In nucleotides, the CDR3 is TGTGCCAGCAGCCGTTTTACTAGCGGGGGGGCCTCTGAGACCCAGTACTTC. This codes for CASSRFTSGGASETQYF.